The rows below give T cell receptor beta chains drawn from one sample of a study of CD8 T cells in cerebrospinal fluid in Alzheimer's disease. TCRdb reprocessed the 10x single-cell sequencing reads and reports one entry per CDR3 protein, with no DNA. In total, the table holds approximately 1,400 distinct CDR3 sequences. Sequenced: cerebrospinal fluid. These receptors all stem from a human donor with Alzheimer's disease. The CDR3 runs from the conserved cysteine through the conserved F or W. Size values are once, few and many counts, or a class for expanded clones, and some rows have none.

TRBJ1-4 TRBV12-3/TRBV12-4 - CASRKDATGEKLFF
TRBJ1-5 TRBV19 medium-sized CASSTEGGPQHF
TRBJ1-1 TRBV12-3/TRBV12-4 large CASSFRREMNTEAFF
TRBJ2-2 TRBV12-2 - CASRWGLATPGSCF
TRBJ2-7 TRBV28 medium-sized CATTPAGGVYEQYF
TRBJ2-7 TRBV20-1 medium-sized CSAQISGYLTHEQYF
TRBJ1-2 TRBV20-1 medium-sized CSARDLGRGNYGYTF
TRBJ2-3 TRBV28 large CASSLIPVAGESTDTQYF
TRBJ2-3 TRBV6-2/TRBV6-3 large CASSTRGGLDTQYF
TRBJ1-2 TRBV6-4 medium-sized CAINAPRTIRRYGYTF
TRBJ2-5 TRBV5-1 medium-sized CASRIGSGEETQYF
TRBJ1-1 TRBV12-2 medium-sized CASRLAAVLNTEAFF
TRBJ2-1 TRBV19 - CASSISRSSYNEQFF
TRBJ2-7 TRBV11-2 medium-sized CASSLGVRASYEQYF
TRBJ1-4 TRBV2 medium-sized CASSLDRGTNEKLFF
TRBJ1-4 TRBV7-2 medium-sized CASPPSDRGGEKLFF
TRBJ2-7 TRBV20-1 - CSARDMDSPYEQYF
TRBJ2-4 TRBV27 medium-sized CASSPARDIQYF
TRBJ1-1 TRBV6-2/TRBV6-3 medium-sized CASSSPRTGGADTEAFF
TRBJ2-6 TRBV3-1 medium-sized CASSRQSSSGANVLTF
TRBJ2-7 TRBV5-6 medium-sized CASSLQRNPYEQYF
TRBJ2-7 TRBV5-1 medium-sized CASSLEAPDDEQYF
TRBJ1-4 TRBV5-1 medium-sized CASSEQGANEKLFF
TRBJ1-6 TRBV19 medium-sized CASIDRSSYNSPLHF
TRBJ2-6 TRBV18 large CASSQAGAGANVLTF
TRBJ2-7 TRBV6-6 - CASSLSGPGQGHEQYF
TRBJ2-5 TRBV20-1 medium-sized CSARQPGSQETQYF
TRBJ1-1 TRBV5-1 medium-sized CASRVSLNTEAFF
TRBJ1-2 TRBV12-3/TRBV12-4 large CASSLSPQAGYTF
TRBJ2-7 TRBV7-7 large CASSLLGGTYEQYF
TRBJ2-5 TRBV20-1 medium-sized CSASGTSGSSETQYF
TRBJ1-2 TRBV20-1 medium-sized CSAAEDQYGGYTF
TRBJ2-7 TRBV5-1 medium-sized CASSLAPMGAGYEQYF
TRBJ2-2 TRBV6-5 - CASSLARVDATGELFF
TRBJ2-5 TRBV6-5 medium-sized CASSYSSSSGSAETQYF
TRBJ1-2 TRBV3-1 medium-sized CASSQADRGQYGYTF
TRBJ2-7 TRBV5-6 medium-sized CASSSLGQLTYEQYF
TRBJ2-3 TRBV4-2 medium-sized CASSQAAHTSADTQYF
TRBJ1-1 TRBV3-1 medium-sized CASSPGGGNTEAFF
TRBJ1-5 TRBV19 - CASSILRAGQSNQPQHF
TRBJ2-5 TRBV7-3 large CASSLNGGGEETQYF
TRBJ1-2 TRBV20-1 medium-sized CSARDLAESYGYTF
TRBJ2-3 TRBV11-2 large CASSLWAISDTQYF
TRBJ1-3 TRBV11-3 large CASSFRTQGGNTIYF
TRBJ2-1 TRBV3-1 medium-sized CASSQTGLYNEQFF
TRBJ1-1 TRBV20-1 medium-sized CSASGVSMNTEAFF
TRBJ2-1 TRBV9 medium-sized CASSVDVGSYNEQFF
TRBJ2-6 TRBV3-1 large CASSQEDNRAFSEANVLTF